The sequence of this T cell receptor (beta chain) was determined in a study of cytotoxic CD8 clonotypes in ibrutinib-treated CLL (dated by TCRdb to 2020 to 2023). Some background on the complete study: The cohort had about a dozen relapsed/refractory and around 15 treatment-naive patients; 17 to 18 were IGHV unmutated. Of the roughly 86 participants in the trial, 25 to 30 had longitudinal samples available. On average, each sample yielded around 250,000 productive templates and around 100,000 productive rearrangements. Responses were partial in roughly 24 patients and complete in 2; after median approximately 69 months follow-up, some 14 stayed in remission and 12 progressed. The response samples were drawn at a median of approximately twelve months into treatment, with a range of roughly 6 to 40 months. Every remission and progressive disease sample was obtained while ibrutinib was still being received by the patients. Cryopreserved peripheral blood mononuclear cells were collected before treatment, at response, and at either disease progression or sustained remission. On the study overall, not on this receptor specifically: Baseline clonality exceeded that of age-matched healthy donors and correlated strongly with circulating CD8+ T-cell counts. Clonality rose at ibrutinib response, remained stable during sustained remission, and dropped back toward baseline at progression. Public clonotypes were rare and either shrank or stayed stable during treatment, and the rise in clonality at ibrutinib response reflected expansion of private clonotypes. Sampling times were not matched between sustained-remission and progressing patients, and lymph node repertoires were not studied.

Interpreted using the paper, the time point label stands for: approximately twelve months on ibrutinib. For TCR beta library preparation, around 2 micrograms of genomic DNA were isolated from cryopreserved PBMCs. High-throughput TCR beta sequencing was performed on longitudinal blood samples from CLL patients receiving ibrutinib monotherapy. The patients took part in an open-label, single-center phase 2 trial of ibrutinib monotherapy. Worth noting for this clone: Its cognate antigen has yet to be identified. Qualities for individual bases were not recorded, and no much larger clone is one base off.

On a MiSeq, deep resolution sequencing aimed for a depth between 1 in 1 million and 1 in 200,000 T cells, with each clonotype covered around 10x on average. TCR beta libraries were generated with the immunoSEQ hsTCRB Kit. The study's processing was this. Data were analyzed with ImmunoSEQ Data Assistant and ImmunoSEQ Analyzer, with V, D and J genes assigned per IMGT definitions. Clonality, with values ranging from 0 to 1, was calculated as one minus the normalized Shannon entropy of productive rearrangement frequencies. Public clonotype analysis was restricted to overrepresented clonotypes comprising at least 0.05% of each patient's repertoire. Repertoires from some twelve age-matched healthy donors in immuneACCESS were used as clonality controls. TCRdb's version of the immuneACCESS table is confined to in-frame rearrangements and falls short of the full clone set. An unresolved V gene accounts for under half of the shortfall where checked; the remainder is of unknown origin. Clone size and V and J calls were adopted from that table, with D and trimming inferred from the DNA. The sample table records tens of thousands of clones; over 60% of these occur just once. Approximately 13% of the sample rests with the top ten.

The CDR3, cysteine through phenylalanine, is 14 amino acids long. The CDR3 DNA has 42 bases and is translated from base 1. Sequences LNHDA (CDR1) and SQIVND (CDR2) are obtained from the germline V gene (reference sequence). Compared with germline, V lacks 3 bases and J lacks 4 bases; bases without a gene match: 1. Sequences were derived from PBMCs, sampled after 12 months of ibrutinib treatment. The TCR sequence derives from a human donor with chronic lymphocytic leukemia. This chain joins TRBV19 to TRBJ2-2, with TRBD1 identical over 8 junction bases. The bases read TGTGCCAGTAGTATTACAGGGGGCACCGGGGAGCTGTTTTTT. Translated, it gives CASSITGGTGELFF.